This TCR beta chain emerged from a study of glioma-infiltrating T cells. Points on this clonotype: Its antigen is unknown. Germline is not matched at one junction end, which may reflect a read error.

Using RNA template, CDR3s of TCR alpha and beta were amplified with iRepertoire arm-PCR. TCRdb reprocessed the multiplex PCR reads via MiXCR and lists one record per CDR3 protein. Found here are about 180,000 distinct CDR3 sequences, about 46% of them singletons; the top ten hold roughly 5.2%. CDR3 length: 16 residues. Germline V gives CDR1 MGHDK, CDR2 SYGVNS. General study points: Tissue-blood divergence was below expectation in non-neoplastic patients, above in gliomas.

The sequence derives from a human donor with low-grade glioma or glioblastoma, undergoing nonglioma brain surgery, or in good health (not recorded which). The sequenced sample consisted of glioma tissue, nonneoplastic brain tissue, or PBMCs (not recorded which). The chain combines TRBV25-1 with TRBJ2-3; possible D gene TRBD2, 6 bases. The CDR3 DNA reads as TGTGCCAGAAGTGGGTTGACTAGAGGAGGCTCGAATACGCAGTATTTT. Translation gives CARSGLTRGGSNTQYF.